This TCR beta chain was found in a study of shared clonotypes between healthy human individuals. Study background: CD4 naive cells filled three plates per donor, CD4 memory three, CD8 naive two and CD8 memory one. Notes on the study in general: In this cohort, only blood was sampled, and tissue repertoires likely differ.

Turning to this clone: The antigen is unknown.

Once extracted for a subset, genomic DNA was divided evenly among several immunoSEQ plates. Sequencing was performed with immunoSEQ multiplex PCR; in TCRdb, only in-frame clones are kept and a portion is missing. Counted here are roughly 2,000,000 clones, over 85% occurring once; the ten biggest clones make up less than 2%. Selected positively for CCR7 and CD45RO-negative, naive CD8 cells excluded terminally differentiated effector memory CD45RA+ cells. The sample comprised naive CD8+ T cells from PBMCs. This sequence was found in a man between 18 and 29 years old in good health. Some clones in this sample may be carry-over from other donors' samples.

This CDR3 is CASSQEEREGLRHEQYF. In DNA form, the CDR3 reads TGTGCCAGCAGCCAAGAGGAGCGGGAGGGCCTCAGGCACGAGCAGTACTTC. The V gene is TRBV4-2, the J gene TRBJ2-7, with 10 bases aligning to TRBD2. The junction had 10 bases not matched to a gene; V was cut back by 0 bases and J by 5 bases. CDR1 and CDR2 from the germline V gene are LGHNA and YNFKEQ. The CDR3 is made up of 17 amino acids.